The sequence of this T cell receptor (beta chain) was determined in a study of T-cell reconstitution after alpha-beta-depleted transplantation in children. TCRbeta library preparation incorporated unique molecular identifiers. TCRdb re-called the PCR reads with MiXCR, one entry per CDR3 protein. The table shows around 380,000 distinct CDR3 sequences, with under 13% occurring only once. This clonotype was counted ten times or more. The CDR3 has 15 amino acids. V was shortened by 1 base and J by 1 base, with 10 bases between the two germline ends. The gene calls are TRBV12-3 or TRBV12-4 and TRBJ1-1; D is possibly TRBD1 (5 bases). The sequence came from a human donor who donated a stem cell graft to a child with acute myeloid leukemia. The specimen comprised PBMCs from the stem cell graft donor, sampled from the stem cell graft. CDR3 sequence: CASSLVPGGNTEAFF. The CDR3 DNA reads as TGTGCCAGCAGTTTAGTCCCCGGGGGGAACACTGAAGCTTTCTTT.